Listed below are T cell receptor beta chains from one sample, sequenced in a study of shared clonotypes between healthy human individuals. Method: immunoSEQ multiplex PCR; TCRdb's copy keeps in-frame clones and lacks some. In the table there are about a million clones, around 77% of which are singletons. The sequencing input was memory CD4+ T cells from PBMCs. The receptors here all came from a man younger than 35 in good health. Some clones in this sample may be carry-over from other donors' samples. Each CDR3 is given with its conserved first and last residue. The D gene is left open where the match is weak. Clone size appears in some rows only: once, few, many, or a class for an expanded clone.

CDR3 protein: CASSPGGGSYEQYF
CDR3 DNA: TGTGCCAGCAGCCCGGGCGGAGGTTCCTACGAGCAGTACTTC
J gene: TRBJ2-7
V gene: TRBV11-3
D gene: NA
clone size: NA

CDR3 protein: CASSPQRNEQYF
CDR3 DNA: TGTGCCAGCTCACCACAACGGAACGAGCAGTACTTC
J gene: TRBJ2-7
V gene: TRBV18
D gene: NA
clone size: NA

CDR3 protein: CASKGVVVSDEQYF
CDR3 DNA: TGTGCCAGCAAGGGAGTCGTAGTGTCCGACGAGCAGTACTTC
J gene: TRBJ2-7
V gene: TRBV6-6
D gene: NA
clone size: NA

CDR3 protein: CASSDETSTNQQYF
CDR3 DNA: TGTGCCAGCAGTGATGAGACTAGTACTAACCAGCAGTACTTC
J gene: TRBJ2-7
V gene: TRBV6-1
D gene: NA
clone size: once

CDR3 protein: CASSPSSGSRNEQFF
CDR3 DNA: TGTGCCAGCTCACCATCCAGCGGGAGTAGGAATGAGCAGTTCTTC
J gene: TRBJ2-1
V gene: TRBV18
D gene: TRBD2
clone size: once

CDR3 protein: CASSPSPGQGAGGYTF
CDR3 DNA: TGCGCCAGCAGCCCCTCCCCCGGACAGGGGGCAGGAGGCTACACCTTC
J gene: TRBJ1-2
V gene: TRBV5-1
D gene: TRBD1
clone size: NA

CDR3 protein: CASRKGGGGIYNEQFF
CDR3 DNA: TGTGCCAGCAGAAAAGGGGGAGGAGGGATTTACAATGAGCAGTTCTTC
J gene: TRBJ2-1
V gene: TRBV27
D gene: NA
clone size: NA

CDR3 protein: CASSEKGYEQFF
CDR3 DNA: TGTGCCAGCAGTGAAAAGGGATATGAGCAGTTCTTC
J gene: TRBJ2-1
V gene: TRBV6-1
D gene: NA
clone size: NA

CDR3 protein: CASSQALAGGGYEQYF
CDR3 DNA: TGCGCCAGCAGCCAAGCCCTAGCGGGAGGGGGTTACGAGCAGTACTTC
J gene: TRBJ2-7
V gene: TRBV4-1
D gene: TRBD2
clone size: NA

CDR3 protein: CASSFILSGANVLTF
CDR3 DNA: TGCGCCAGCAGCTTCATCCTCTCTGGGGCCAACGTCCTGACTTTC
J gene: TRBJ2-6
V gene: TRBV5-1
D gene: NA
clone size: NA

CDR3 protein: CASSSKGGAPETQYF
CDR3 DNA: TGTGCCAGCAGCTCGAAAGGGGGCGCGCCGGAGACCCAGTACTTC
J gene: TRBJ2-5
V gene: TRBV7-2
D gene: TRBD1
clone size: NA

CDR3 protein: CASSPITPSYEQYF
CDR3 DNA: TGTGCCAGCTCACCCATTACGCCTTCCTACGAGCAGTACTTC
J gene: TRBJ2-7
V gene: TRBV18
D gene: NA
clone size: NA

CDR3 protein: CASSLRTGEGTEAFF
CDR3 DNA: TGTGCCAGCAGCTTGAGGACAGGGGAGGGAACTGAAGCTTTCTTT
J gene: TRBJ1-1
V gene: TRBV11-3
D gene: TRBD1
clone size: NA

CDR3 protein: CASSHRGSGDGYTF
CDR3 DNA: TGTGCCAGCAGCCACAGGGGCTCCGGGGATGGCTACACCTTC
J gene: TRBJ1-2
V gene: TRBV27
D gene: TRBD1
clone size: NA

CDR3 protein: CASSVSGGTADTQYF
CDR3 DNA: TGTGCCAGCAGCGTATCGGGGGGGACTGCAGATACGCAGTATTTT
J gene: TRBJ2-3
V gene: TRBV9
D gene: TRBD2
clone size: NA

CDR3 protein: CASSLGQSTDTQYF
CDR3 DNA: TGCGCCAGCAGCCTAGGACAGAGCACAGATACGCAGTATTTT
J gene: TRBJ2-3
V gene: TRBV5-1
D gene: NA
clone size: NA

CDR3 protein: CASSRGPGLAGGSYEQYF
CDR3 DNA: TGCGCCAGCAGCCGAGGCCCGGGACTAGCGGGAGGGTCGTACGAGCAGTACTTC
J gene: TRBJ2-7
V gene: TRBV4-3
D gene: TRBD2
clone size: NA

CDR3 protein: CASSSGASGANVLTF
CDR3 DNA: TGTGCCAGCAGTTCAGGGGCGAGTGGGGCCAACGTCCTGACTTTC
J gene: TRBJ2-6
V gene: TRBV2
D gene: NA
clone size: few

CDR3 protein: CAWSVGNEQFF
CDR3 DNA: TGTGCCTGGAGTGTTGGAAATGAGCAGTTCTTC
J gene: TRBJ2-1
V gene: TRBV30
D gene: NA
clone size: NA

CDR3 protein: CASSRGRTSTDTQYF
CDR3 DNA: TGTGCCAGCAGCCGTGGACGGACTAGCACAGATACGCAGTATTTT
J gene: TRBJ2-3
V gene: TRBV7-9
D gene: NA
clone size: NA

CDR3 protein: CASSLTGQQTGELFF
CDR3 DNA: TGTGCCAGCAGCCTAACTGGACAGCAAACCGGGGAGCTGTTTTTT
J gene: TRBJ2-2
V gene: TRBV9
D gene: NA
clone size: NA

CDR3 protein: CASSHSGSGGDEQFF
CDR3 DNA: TGTGCCAGCAGCCATAGCGGGAGCGGAGGAGATGAGCAGTTCTTC
J gene: TRBJ2-1
V gene: TRBV5-4
D gene: TRBD2
clone size: NA

CDR3 protein: CASSSPAGTGNEKLFF
CDR3 DNA: TGCGCCAGCAGTTCCCCCGCCGGGACAGGGAATGAAAAACTGTTTTTT
J gene: TRBJ1-4
V gene: TRBV5-1
D gene: TRBD1
clone size: NA

CDR3 protein: CASSLGQGGYNEQFF
CDR3 DNA: TGTGCCAGCAGTTTGGGACAGGGCGGGTACAATGAGCAGTTCTTC
J gene: TRBJ2-1
V gene: TRBV27
D gene: TRBD1
clone size: few

CDR3 protein: CASSPQQGSNTGELFF
CDR3 DNA: TGTGCCAGCTCACCACAACAGGGTTCGAACACCGGGGAGCTGTTTTTT
J gene: TRBJ2-2
V gene: TRBV18
D gene: NA
clone size: NA

CDR3 protein: CASSEARGTPTEAFF
CDR3 DNA: TGTGCCAGCAGTGAAGCGCGGGGCACCCCCACTGAAGCTTTCTTT
J gene: TRBJ1-1
V gene: TRBV6-1
D gene: NA
clone size: few

CDR3 protein: CASSPGPAGNTIYF
CDR3 DNA: TGTGCCAGCAGCCCGGGACCCGCCGGAAACACCATATATTTT
J gene: TRBJ1-3
V gene: TRBV7-2
D gene: NA
clone size: NA

CDR3 protein: CASSKAPECGYTF
CDR3 DNA: TGTGCCAGCAGCAAAGCACCAGAATGTGGCTACACCTTC
J gene: TRBJ1-2
V gene: TRBV21-1
D gene: NA
clone size: NA

CDR3 protein: CASSFTGRNNEQFF
CDR3 DNA: TGTGCCAGCAGCTTCACTGGACGGAACAATGAGCAGTTCTTC
J gene: TRBJ2-1
V gene: TRBV7-3
D gene: NA
clone size: NA

CDR3 protein: CASSDTAGHQPQHF
CDR3 DNA: TGTGCCAGCAGTGATACGGCTGGGCATCAGCCCCAGCATTTT
J gene: TRBJ1-5
V gene: TRBV2
D gene: NA
clone size: NA

CDR3 protein: CAISEEGRSYNEQFF
CDR3 DNA: TGTGCCATCAGTGAAGAAGGGAGGAGTTACAATGAGCAGTTCTTC
J gene: TRBJ2-1
V gene: TRBV10-3
D gene: NA
clone size: NA

CDR3 protein: CASSQDGQRLYGYTF
CDR3 DNA: TGCGCCAGCAGCCAAGACGGGCAGCGCCTCTATGGCTACACCTTC
J gene: TRBJ1-2
V gene: TRBV4-1
D gene: NA
clone size: NA

CDR3 protein: CASSYTDYNEQFF
CDR3 DNA: TGTGCCAGCAGTTACACAGACTACAATGAGCAGTTCTTC
J gene: TRBJ2-1
V gene: TRBV6-5
D gene: NA
clone size: NA

CDR3 protein: CASSKGDRVNEKLFF
CDR3 DNA: TGTGCCAGCAGCAAAGGGGACAGGGTAAATGAAAAACTGTTTTTT
J gene: TRBJ1-4
V gene: TRBV9
D gene: TRBD1
clone size: NA

CDR3 protein: CASSGLYEQYF
CDR3 DNA: TGTGCCAGCAGTGGACTCTACGAGCAGTACTTC
J gene: TRBJ2-7
V gene: TRBV6-1
D gene: NA
clone size: NA

CDR3 protein: CASSPEAWGGNQPQHF
CDR3 DNA: TGTGCCAGCTCACCAGAGGCTTGGGGGGGCAATCAGCCCCAGCATTTT
J gene: TRBJ1-5
V gene: TRBV18
D gene: NA
clone size: once

CDR3 protein: CASSLGEAGDSYNEQFF
CDR3 DNA: TGCGCCAGCAGCTTAGGGGAAGCGGGAGATTCCTACAATGAGCAGTTCTTC
J gene: TRBJ2-1
V gene: TRBV5-1
D gene: TRBD2
clone size: NA

CDR3 protein: CASTNTWTGGTAEYGYTF
CDR3 DNA: TGTGCCAGCACCAACACGTGGACAGGGGGAACCGCTGAGTATGGCTACACCTTC
J gene: TRBJ1-2
V gene: TRBV27
D gene: TRBD1
clone size: NA

CDR3 protein: CASSFSREDRSAGANVLTF
CDR3 DNA: TGTGCCAGCAGCTTTTCCAGGGAAGATAGGTCAGCGGGGGCCAACGTCCTGACTTTC
J gene: TRBJ2-6
V gene: TRBV5-8
D gene: NA
clone size: NA

CDR3 protein: CASSLLHEQYF
CDR3 DNA: TGTGCCAGCAGTTTATTACACGAGCAGTACTTC
J gene: TRBJ2-7
V gene: TRBV28
D gene: NA
clone size: NA

CDR3 protein: CASSYGRNYGYTF
CDR3 DNA: TGCGCCAGCAGCTACGGGAGAAACTATGGCTACACCTTC
J gene: TRBJ1-2
V gene: TRBV4-3
D gene: NA
clone size: NA